A single sample gave rise to the 17 T cell receptor beta chains below, sequenced in a study of cytomegalovirus exposure and HLA in healthy donors (dated 2017 in TCRdb). Library preparation used the immunoSEQ multiplex PCR assay. A mixture of 60 forward primers for TCR Vbeta segments and 13 reverse primers for TCR Jbeta segments was used in the multiplex PCR. TCRdb took this table from immuneACCESS and kept in-frame rearrangements with V and J called. Such tables lack part of the clones; where checked against another copy, unresolved V genes explain under half of the gap, and the rest is unexplained. Within this sample are roughly 130,000 clones, with more than 80% of them counted one time only. The leading ten clones occupy over 2.5% of the sample. The source material was PBMCs. These receptors originate from a male donor in good health and CMV-seronegative.

V is TRBV11-2 and J is TRBJ2-7; 7 positions agree with TRBD1. V shed 6 bases, J shed 1 base, and the junction held 15 bases outside the gene matches. The CDR3 is made up of 17 amino acids. Germline V gene lookup returns CDR1 SGHAT and CDR2 FQNNGV. The CDR3 DNA is TGTGCCAGCAGACTCGACAGGGTCGATTTAATTTCCTACGAGCAGTACTTC. It encodes CASRLDRVDLISYEQYF.

The rearrangement uses TRBV9 and TRBJ1-2, with 8 bases that match TRBD1. CDR3 length equals 12 residues. Per germline, CDR1 SGDLS and CDR2 YYNGEE. V was pared by 5 bases and J by 4 bases, with 1 base of the junction left unmatched. The CDR3 sequence: CASSTGGYGYTF. The CDR3 DNA follows: TGTGCCAGCAGTACAGGGGGCTATGGCTACACCTTC.

This chain links TRBV19 with TRBJ1-1; D remains ambiguous. The germline gives CDR1 LNHDA, CDR2 SQIVND (reference sequence). The V end was cut by 7 bases, the J end by 0 bases, with 15 bases between. This CDR3 has 15 residues. CDR3: CASTSRWEMNTEAFF. The CDR3 bases are TGTGCCAGTACGAGTCGCTGGGAGATGAACACTGAAGCTTTCTTT.

The V and J genes are TRBV5-1 and TRBJ2-1; 7 bases fit TRBD2. V was clipped by 4 bases and J by 1 base; unmatched bases: 5. Germline V gives CDR1 SGHRS, CDR2 YFSETQ. This CDR3 contains 15 residues. Written as DNA, the CDR3 is TGCGCCAGCAGCCTTCCTAGCGGATCCTACAATGAGCAGTTCTTC. Encoded protein: CASSLPSGSYNEQFF. Supplemented by reference TRBV5-1 and TRBJ2-1, the full variable domain reads KAGVTQTPRYLIKTRGQQVTLSCSPISGHRSVSWYQQTPGQGLQFLFEYFSETQRNKGNFPGRFSGRQFSNSRSEMNVSTLELGDSALYLCASSLPSGSYNEQFFGPGTRLTVL.

This clone was seen once. This chain connects TRBV9 to TRBJ1-2; 8 bases match TRBD1. This CDR3 is 12 amino acids long. Looked up from germline, CDR1 is SGDLS and CDR2 is YYNGEE. V was pared by 4 bases and J by 12 bases, with 8 bases of the junction left unmatched. DNA of the CDR3: TGTGCCAGCAGCCCACGGACAGGGCAGGACACCTTC. It is translated as CASSPRTGQDTF.

Only one count was recorded for this clone. The V and J genes are TRBV30 and TRBJ2-1, with TRBD1 as a possible D gene (5 bases). In germline, CDR1 is GTSNPN, CDR2 SVGIG (reference sequence). The CDR3 sequence is 11 residues long. V was clipped by 0 bases and J by 12 bases, with 9 bases between them. The CDR3 reads CAWSVGVGQFF. The CDR3 DNA reads TGTGCCTGGAGTGTAGGGGTGGGGCAGTTCTTC.

The DNA for the CDR3 is TGTGCCAGCAGCGGGGGACAGGGGGCGCGTGGCTACACCTTC. Its protein is CASSGGQGARGYTF. This chain joins TRBV7-2 and TRBJ1-2; TRBD1 matches 12 bases. Germline trimming cut 5 bases from V and 7 bases from J; bases unmatched to any gene: 5. This CDR3 is 14 amino acids long. Germline CDR1 SGHTA, CDR2 FQGNSA.

This sequence joins TRBV10-3 and TRBJ1-6; 7 nucleotides line up with TRBD1. Per germline, CDR1 ENHRY and CDR2 SYGVKD. This CDR3 region has 15 residues. V trimming: 1 base; J trimming: 8 bases; junction bases outside the gene matches: 5. The CDR3 DNA sequence: TGTGCCATCAGTGAGTTCGGGACAGACCATTCACCCCTCCACTTT. Protein product: CAISEFGTDHSPLHF.

This chain joins TRBV18 and TRBJ1-3; D perhaps matches TRBD1 (6 bases). V was clipped by 6 bases and J by 3 bases, with 18 bases between them. This CDR3 region has 16 residues. Germline CDR1 is KGHSH and CDR2 is LQKENI. Written as DNA, the CDR3 is TGTGCCAGCTCGTCCACAGGGTTCCTCGGTGGAAACACCATATATTTT. Protein sequence: CASSSTGFLGGNTIYF.

A single count supports this clone. V and J are TRBV19 and TRBJ2-1, with D possibly being TRBD2 (6 bases). CDR1 and CDR2 from the germline V gene are LNHDA and SQIVND (reference sequence). Trimming removed 1 base from V and 7 bases from J, with 17 bases in between. The CDR3 spans 16 residues. CDR3 amino acids: CASSIAPEGGWNEQFF. Written as DNA, the CDR3 is TGTGCCAGTAGTATAGCCCCGGAGGGAGGCTGGAATGAGCAGTTCTTC.

This clone was recorded many times. This sequence joins TRBV25-1 and TRBJ2-1; possibly TRBD1 for D (6 bases). The germline V gene has CDR1 MGHDK and CDR2 SYGVNS. This CDR3 region has 15 residues. The ends were cut back, 7 bases at V and 0 bases at J, with 13 bases in the middle. The CDR3 DNA follows: TGTGCCAGCACCTATGACAGGAGCTCCTACAATGAGCAGTTCTTC. The encoded protein is CASTYDRSSYNEQFF.

The rearrangement uses TRBV5-6 and TRBJ1-2; TRBD1 might be the D (5 bases). V lost 2 bases and J lost 7, with 9 bases in between. CDR3 size: 12 residues. CDR1 is SGHDT and CDR2 is YYEEEE in the germline V gene. This CDR3 reads CASSFGGGGYTF. The CDR3 DNA follows: TGTGCCAGCAGCTTTGGGGGGGGTGGCTACACCTTC. The entire variable domain, with the rest obtained from reference TRBV5-6 and TRBJ1-2, is as follows: DAGVTQSPTHLIKTRGQQVTLRCSPKSGHDTVSWYQQALGQGPQFIFQYYEEEERQRGNFPDRFSGHQFPNYSSELNVNALLLGDSALYLCASSFGGGGYTFGSGTRLTVV.

The chain joins TRBV7-9 to TRBJ2-7, with TRBD1 as a possible D gene (6 bases). Germline CDR1 and CDR2: SEHNR and FQNEAQ (reference sequence). This CDR3 is 14 amino acids long. Trimming removed 4 bases from V and 3 bases from J, with 13 bases in between. Written as DNA, the CDR3 is TGTGCCAGCAGCTCCAACAGGGCGGGCTACGAGCAGTACTTC. This gives the protein CASSSNRAGYEQYF.

The gene calls are TRBV11-2 and TRBJ1-5; no clear D. V was cut by 3 bases and J by 0 bases, with 9 bases left in between. This CDR3 contains 15 residues. Germline V lookup: CDR1 SGHAT, CDR2 FQNNGV. DNA for the CDR3: TGTGCCAGCAGCTTCGTCAGGAATAGCAATCAGCCCCAGCATTTT. This sequence encodes CASSFVRNSNQPQHF.

This clone appeared a few times. V gene TRBV5-3 combines with J gene TRBJ2-5; D is perhaps TRBD1 (5 bases). TRBV5-3 is known as an ORF, though its function is uncertain. Trimming removed 3 bases from V and 1 base from J, with 19 bases in between. This CDR3 spans 17 amino acids. The CDR3 DNA is TGTGCCAGAAGCTCTGACAAGGGGTGTGAACTCCAAGAGACCCAGTACTTC. This sequence encodes CARSSDKGCELQETQYF.

In DNA, the CDR3 is TGTGCCAGCCGTGGGACAGGGAACACCGGGGAGCTGTTTTTT. Protein product: CASRGTGNTGELFF. The chain joins TRBV6-1 to TRBJ2-2; TRBD1 agrees at 8 bases. Germline trimming cut 8 bases from V and 1 base from J; bases unmatched to any gene: 3. The CDR3 covers 14 residues. The V gene's germline CDR1 is MNHNS and CDR2 SASEGT.

This chain links TRBV5-4 with TRBJ2-1; D perhaps matches TRBD2 (6 bases). Germline lookup yields CDR1 SGHNT and CDR2 YYREEE (reference sequence). CDR3 size: 13 residues. V lost 4 bases and J lost 10, with 15 bases in between. The CDR3 sequence is CASSPTPGGEQFF. The CDR3 DNA sequence: TGTGCCAGCAGCCCGACTCCCGGGGGAGAGCAGTTCTTC. The entire variable domain, with the rest obtained from reference TRBV5-4 and TRBJ2-1, is as follows: ETGVTQSPTHLIKTRGQQVTLRCSSQSGHNTVSWYQQALGQGPQFIFQYYREEENGRGNFPPRFSGLQFPNYSSELNVNALELDDSALYLCASSPTPGGEQFFGPGTRLTVL.